The 4 T cell receptor beta chains presented below share a single source sample, sequenced in a study of cytomegalovirus exposure and HLA in healthy donors. The primer mix had 60 Vbeta and 13 Jbeta primers. Sequencing used immunoSEQ multiplex PCR; TCRdb keeps in-frame clones, though not all of them. The data hold about 150,000 clones, with around four fifths observed a single time. The sample consisted of PBMCs. These receptors all come from a boy between 2 and 10 years old in good health and CMV-seronegative.

The chain is built from TRBV16 and TRBJ2-1; 7 positions match TRBD2. The germline V gene encodes CDR1 KGHSY and CDR2 FQNENV. The V segment lost 0 bases and the J segment 7 bases; nucleotides outside the gene matches: 15. CDR3 length equals 18 residues. CDR3 bases: TGTGCCAGCAGCCAATCGGGGGAGGGCCACTTCGTCCAAAATGAGCAGTTCTTC. Protein sequence: CASSQSGEGHFVQNEQFF.

The chain recombines TRBV2 with TRBJ2-3, with a tentative D call TRBD2 (6 bases). The germline CDR1 and CDR2 sequences are SNHLY and FYNNEI. The length of the CDR3 is 14 residues. V was trimmed by 8 bases and J by 1 base, leaving 13 bases between them. This CDR3 is CASSGTVGTDTQYF. The CDR3 bases are TGTGCCAGCTCAGGGACTGTCGGCACAGATACGCAGTATTTT. The full variable domain, its missing parts supplied by reference TRBV2 and TRBJ2-3, is EPEVTQTPSHQVTQMGQEVILRCVPISNHLYFYWYRQILGQKVEFLVSFYNNEISEKSEIFDDQFSVERPDGSNFTLKIRSTKLEDSAMYFCASSGTVGTDTQYFGPGTRLTVL.

Only a few counts were recorded for this clone. The genes are TRBV2 and TRBJ2-7; TRBD1 is a possible D gene (6 bases). The CDR3 sequence is 13 residues long. The V gene lost 0 bases and the J gene lost 4 bases, with 7 bases spanning the gap. Germline assignment: CDR1 SNHLY and CDR2 FYNNEI. As DNA, the CDR3 is TGTGCCAGCAGTGAAGCGAGGGGGTACGAGCAGTACGTC. Its translation: CASSEARGYEQYV.

This sequence joins TRBV7-2 and TRBJ2-1, with 7 positions matching TRBD1. CDR1 is SGHTA, CDR2 FQGNSA, per germline. The V segment lost 0 bases and the J segment 5 bases; nucleotides outside the gene matches: 7. The CDR3 runs to 16 residues. The CDR3 loop reads CASSLAWHRGDNEQFF. The CDR3 nucleotides read TGTGCCAGCAGCTTAGCGTGGCACAGGGGAGACAATGAGCAGTTCTTC. Supplemented by reference TRBV7-2 and TRBJ2-1, the full variable domain reads GAGVSQSPSNKVTEKGKDVELRCDPISGHTALYWYRQSLGQGLEFLIYFQGNSAPDKSGLPSDRFSAERTGGSVSTLTIQRTQQEDSAVYLCASSLAWHRGDNEQFFGPGTRLTVL.